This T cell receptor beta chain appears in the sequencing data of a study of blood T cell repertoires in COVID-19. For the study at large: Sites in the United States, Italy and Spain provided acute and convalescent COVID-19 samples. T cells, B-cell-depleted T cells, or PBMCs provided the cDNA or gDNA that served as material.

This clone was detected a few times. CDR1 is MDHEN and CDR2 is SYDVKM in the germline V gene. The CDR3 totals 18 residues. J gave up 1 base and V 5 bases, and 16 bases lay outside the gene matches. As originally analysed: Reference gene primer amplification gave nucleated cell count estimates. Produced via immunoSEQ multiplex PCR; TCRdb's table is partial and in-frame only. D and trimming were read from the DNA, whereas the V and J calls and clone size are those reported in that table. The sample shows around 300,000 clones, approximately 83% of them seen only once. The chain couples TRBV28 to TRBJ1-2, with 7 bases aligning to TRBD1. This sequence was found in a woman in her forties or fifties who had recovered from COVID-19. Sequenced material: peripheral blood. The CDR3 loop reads CASSLNAGGSLLNYGYTF. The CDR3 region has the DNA TGTGCCAGCAGTCTCAATGCAGGGGGATCTCTACTTAACTATGGCTACACCTTC.